This T cell receptor (beta chain) originates from a study of post-analysis software for immune sequencing data. This clonotype has only a few counts. What it binds is not known. The trim removed 5 bases at V and 11 bases at J, leaving 12 bases unmatched. From germline, CDR1 is SGHTA and CDR2 FQGNSA. The CDR3 spans 14 residues. Unique-molecular-identifier-tagged TCR beta cDNA libraries were used. There were roughly 0.9 to 10 million T cells, and roughly 0.5 million cDNA molecules came from them. TCRdb called the PCR reads again in MiXCR, with one record for every CDR3 protein. The sample has almost 700,000 distinct CDR3 sequences, about 60% seen once. Study results and caveats: F measure clustering grouped samples strongly by preparation batch. Normalized Chao1 diversity was significantly lower in multiple sclerosis patients than in controls. Patients carried four or five TRBV segments more frequently than controls did, and TRBV5-6, TRBV5-1 and TRBV20-1 were among them.

This TCR came from a girl aged 2-10 years with multiple sclerosis. Sequenced input: blood. The chain is built from TRBV7-2 and TRBJ2-5; 9 positions agree with TRBD2. CDR3 loop: CASSPTGTSNKQYF. The DNA for the CDR3 is TGTGCCAGCAGCCCGACCGGGACTAGCAACAAGCAGTACTTC.